These T cell receptor beta chains were read from a single sample in a study of blood T cells in healthy people across ages. MiXCR, applied by TCRdb to the 5' RACE reads, yields one record per CDR3 protein. The table lists 1 million or so distinct CDR3 sequences, 35% to 55% of them singletons. The sample comprised blood. Receptors were obtained from a woman in her fifties or sixties in good health. Each CDR3 is given with its conserved first and last residue. A D gene is named only where the DNA matches it firmly. Size is stated for part of the rows, as once, few or many counts, or as a class when the clone is expanded.

clone size	V gene	J gene	D gene	CDR3 protein	CDR3 DNA
-	TRBV20-1	TRBJ2-3	TRBD2	CSAYTGGLTDTQYF	TGCAGTGCTTATACGGGAGGGCTCACAGATACGCAGTATTTT
-	TRBV11-1	TRBJ2-5	TRBD2	CASSLFQPSTSGEETQYF	TGTGCCAGCAGCTTATTCCAGCCATCAACTAGCGGAGAAGAGACCCAGTACTTC
-	TRBV5-1	TRBJ2-3	-	CASSSAAPGDTQYF	TGCGCCAGCAGCTCCGCGGCCCCCGGAGATACGCAGTATTTT
-	TRBV9	TRBJ2-1	-	CASSVGVRDVDNEQFF	TGTGCCAGCAGCGTAGGGGTCCGGGACGTCGACAATGAGCAGTTCTTC
few	TRBV6-1	TRBJ2-3	TRBD2	CASSAWGLGSTDTQYF	TGTGCCAGCAGTGCGTGGGGACTAGGGAGCACAGATACGCAGTATTTT
once	TRBV20-1	TRBJ1-1	-	CSARRGTTNVPEAFF	TGCAGTGCTAGACGCGGGACCACTAATGTCCCTGAAGCTTTCTTT
-	TRBV30	TRBJ1-2	-	CAWIAWGAHYGYTF	TGTGCCTGGATCGCTTGGGGGGCTCACTATGGCTACACCTTC
hyperexpanded	TRBV3-1	TRBJ2-2	-	CASSPRVGAGGELFF	TGTGCCAGCAGCCCCCGGGTAGGGGCTGGCGGGGAGCTGTTTTTT
few	TRBV25-1	TRBJ2-7	-	CASSTDSYNEQYF	TGTGCCAGCAGTACGGATTCCTACAATGAGCAGTACTTC
-	TRBV29-1	TRBJ2-1	TRBD2	CSVEGGAGLHYEQNF	TGCAGCGTTGAAGGGGGTGCGGGACTACACTACGAGCAGAACTTC
few	TRBV4-1	TRBJ1-6	-	CASSQDLEVLPLHF	TGCGCCAGCAGCCAAGATCTGGAGGTCTTACCCCTCCACTTT
many	TRBV27	TRBJ2-1	TRBD2	CATPLAGEEQFF	TGTGCCACCCCACTAGCGGGGGAAGAGCAGTTCTTC
-	TRBV6-7	TRBJ2-6	-	CASSYLMGAGANVLTF	TGTGCCAGCAGTTACCTCATGGGAGCTGGGGCCAACGTCCTGACTTTC
-	TRBV29-1	TRBJ2-1	-	CSGATGTRTEQFF	TGCAGCGGTGCCACAGGAACCAGGACGGAGCAGTTCTTC
many	TRBV29-1	TRBJ2-1	TRBD2	CSVFGLANEQFF	TGCAGCGTCTTTGGACTAGCCAATGAGCAGTTCTTC
few	TRBV9	TRBJ2-3	TRBD2	CASSPRLAASTDTQYF	TGTGCCAGCAGCCCGAGACTAGCGGCTAGCACAGATACGCAGTATTTT
-	TRBV5-1	TRBJ1-6	TRBD1	CASSTEGGDYSPLHF	TGCGCCAGCAGCACGGAAGGGGGCGATTATTCACCCCTCCACTTT
-	TRBV4-1	TRBJ1-6	-	CASSQEVPPNQNSPLHF	TGCGCCAGCAGCCAAGAAGTACCACCGAACCAAAATTCACCCCTCCACTTT
few	TRBV6-6	TRBJ2-7	TRBD2	CASRTSGRGYEQYF	TGTGCCAGCAGGACTAGCGGGAGGGGTTACGAGCAGTACTTC
-	TRBV5-1	TRBJ2-1	TRBD2	CASSLFAGGNEQFF	TGCGCCAGCAGCTTGTTTGCGGGAGGTAATGAGCAGTTCTTC
-	TRBV30	TRBJ2-5	TRBD1	CAWRKDRGGPQYF	TGTGCCTGGAGGAAGGACAGGGGAGGGCCCCAGTACTTC
few	TRBV5-1	TRBJ2-1	-	CASSFGGGYNEQFF	TGCGCCAGCAGCTTCGGAGGGGGCTACAATGAGCAGTTCTTC
many	TRBV5-1	TRBJ2-1	TRBD2	CASSNAGGGYNEQFF	TGCGCCAGCAGTAATGCGGGAGGGGGGTACAATGAGCAGTTCTTC
-	TRBV5-8	TRBJ2-3	-	CASSPNPRSTDTQYF	TGTGCCAGCAGCCCGAACCCACGTTCAACAGATACGCAGTATTTT
-	TRBV2	TRBJ2-1	-	CASSGLVRQFF	TGTGCCAGCAGTGGACTAGTTCGGCAGTTCTTC
few	TRBV18	TRBJ2-3	-	CASSLGLDDYTDTQYF	TGTGCCAGCTCACTCGGGTTGGACGATTACACAGATACGCAGTATTTT
-	TRBV27	TRBJ2-7	TRBD2	CASSSGRENYEQYF	TGTGCCAGCAGTTCCGGGCGGGAGAACTACGAGCAGTACTTC
-	TRBV5-1	TRBJ1-2	TRBD1	CASSLYGTAHGYTF	TGCGCCAGCAGCTTGTACGGGACAGCTCATGGCTACACCTTC
once	TRBV10-2	TRBJ1-5	-	CASSEFRTGTGQPQHF	TGCGCCAGCAGTGAATTTCGTACGGGGACCGGTCAGCCCCAGCATTTT
-	TRBV20-1	TRBJ1-5	TRBD1	CSARNRDRFDQPQHF	TGCAGTGCTAGGAACCGGGACAGGTTTGATCAGCCCCAGCATTTT
-	TRBV5-4	TRBJ2-7	TRBD1	CASSSRKEGQGSYEQYF	TGTGCCAGCAGCTCTAGAAAGGAGGGACAGGGCTCCTACGAGCAGTACTTC
few	TRBV6-1	TRBJ2-3	-	CASSEAPIYTQYF	TGTGCCAGCAGTGAAGCACCCATCTATACGCAGTATTTT
few	TRBV6-5	TRBJ1-6	TRBD1	CASSWDRGVSPLHF	TGTGCCAGCAGCTGGGACAGGGGGGTTTCACCCCTCCACTTT
-	TRBV30	TRBJ2-3	TRBD2	CAWTSGRADTQYF	TGTGCCTGGACTAGCGGGAGGGCAGATACGCAGTATTTT
-	TRBV27	TRBJ2-7	TRBD2	CASSSNPPGTSGRNHEQYF	TGTGCCAGCAGTTCCAACCCCCCCGGGACTAGCGGGAGAAACCACGAGCAGTACTTC
-	TRBV12-3/TRBV12-4	TRBJ2-7	-	CASSPPLLGEQYF	TGTGCCAGCAGTCCACCGCTCCTAGGCGAGCAGTACTTC
many	TRBV4-1	TRBJ2-3	TRBD2	CASSQVSLFGAGGEDTQYF	TGCGCCAGCAGCCAAGTATCCCTTTTTGGAGCGGGAGGAGAAGATACGCAGTATTTT